One sample yielded the 29 T cell receptor beta chains listed below, sequenced in a study of CD8+CD57+ T cells in acquired aplastic anemia. TCR beta VDJ and CDR3 profiling used genomic DNA as template. TCRdb analysed the reads with MiXCR anew, one entry per CDR3 protein. The sample holds 150,000 to 200,000 distinct CDR3 sequences, 40% to 60% seen once. Sequencing was done on patients that had shown CD8+CD57+ cell expansion by flow cytometry. Sequencing input: sorted CD4+, CD8+, or CD8+CD57+ T cells (not recorded which) from PBMCs. These receptors all stem from a human donor with aplastic anemia.

As regards this clonotype: This clone may be a read error of a much larger clone one base away. The chain uses TRBV6-1 and TRBJ1-1; D is uncertain. With 4 bases removed from V and 3 bases from J, the gap between germline ends came to 9 bases. The CDR3 is 13 residues long. Germline V CDR1 and CDR2: MNHNS, SASEGT. In DNA form, the CDR3 reads TGTGCCAGCAGTGCCGGATGGGACACTGAAGCTTTCTTT. It yields the protein CASSAGWDTEAFF.

In this sample, this clonotype turned up many times. The J gene is TRBJ2-1, the V gene TRBV12-3 or TRBV12-4; possible D gene TRBD2, 6 bases. The CDR3 length is 15 residues. The germline V and J ends were trimmed by 2 bases and 6 bases, with 14 bases remaining between them. CDR3 region: CASSLLGAGSNEQFF. DNA of the CDR3: TGTGCCAGCAGTTTACTTGGGGCGGGGAGCAATGAGCAGTTCTTC.

There are many counts of this clonotype. The chain employs TRBV19 and TRBJ1-4; D gene uncertain. Germline lookup yields CDR1 LNHDA and CDR2 SQIVND (reference sequence). Trimming left V 7 bases short and J 5 bases short, with 20 bases between. This CDR3 contains 16 residues. The CDR3 region has the DNA TGTGCCAGTACCCTAATGAGTATGCGGGGAAATGAAAAACTGTTTTTT. Its protein product is CASTLMSMRGNEKLFF.

The chain carries TRBV25-1 and TRBJ2-5, with TRBD2 matching 11 bases. The CDR3 extends over 16 amino acids. The germline V gene has CDR1 MGHDK and CDR2 SYGVNS. V lost 6 bases, J lost 2 bases, and 8 bases stayed unmatched. DNA of the CDR3: TGTGCCAGCAGCTCCGGGACTAGCGGATGGCAAGAGACCCAGTACTTC. This sequence encodes CASSSGTSGWQETQYF.

The chain links TRBV29-1 to TRBJ2-1; 11 positions agree with TRBD1. The V gene's germline CDR1 is SQVTM and CDR2 ANQGSEA. V shed 3 bases and J 8 bases; nucleotides not matched to a gene: 0. The CDR3 sequence is 12 residues long. The DNA of the CDR3 is TGCAGCGTTGAGGGACAGGGGGATGAGCAGTTCTTC. Translated, it gives CSVEGQGDEQFF.

The V gene is TRBV24-1, the J gene TRBJ1-5, with TRBD1 as a possible D gene (6 bases). The CDR3 sequence is 16 residues long. Trimming left V 0 bases short and J 6 bases short, with 14 bases between. The germline V gene encodes CDR1 KGHDR and CDR2 SFDVKD. CDR3 nucleotide sequence: TGTGCCACCAGTGATTTGTCCCAGGGGAGGTGTCAGCCCCAGCATTTT. This sequence encodes CATSDLSQGRCQPQHF.

This clonotype was recorded many times. The chain joins TRBV20-1 to TRBJ2-1, with 7 bases aligning to TRBD2. V gave up 2 bases and J gave up 3 bases; unmatched junction bases: 1. The CDR3 is made up of 13 amino acids. Germline CDR1 DFQATT, CDR2 SNEGSKA (reference sequence). The CDR3 DNA reads TGCAGTGCTAGACGGGAGGTCTACAATGAGCAGTTCTTC. The encoded protein is CSARREVYNEQFF.

CDR3 sequence (DNA): TGTGCCAGCAGCTACTGGGACACCGGATACACCGGGGAGCTGTTTTTT. It translates to CASSYWDTGYTGELFF. The V and J genes are TRBV7-8 and TRBJ2-2, with D possibly TRBD1 on 6 matching bases. V lost 4 bases and J 3 bases, leaving 15 bases between the germline ends. The CDR3 has 16 amino acids. Germline CDR1 SGHVS, CDR2 FQNEAQ.

The table lists this clonotype with a few counts. The V and J genes are TRBV15 and TRBJ2-3; perhaps TRBD1 as D (6 bases). The germline V gene has CDR1 LNHNV and CDR2 YYDKDF (reference sequence). CDR3 length equals 16 residues. Trimming shortened V by 1 base and J by 0 bases, and 11 bases separated the two germline ends. The CDR3 DNA is TGTGCCACCAGCAGAGTGAATCAGGGGAGCACAGATACGCAGTATTTT. It encodes CATSRVNQGSTDTQYF.

The chain links TRBV7-9 to TRBJ2-7, with 8 bases matching TRBD1. Per germline, CDR1 SEHNR and CDR2 FQNEAQ (reference sequence). The J segment lost 6 bases and the V segment lost 1 base, leaving 5 bases of the junction unmatched. The CDR3 extends over 14 amino acids. The chain's CDR3 is CASSLGGTGGEQYF. The CDR3 DNA is TGTGCCAGCAGCTTAGGAGGGACAGGTGGCGAGCAGTACTTC.

V and J are TRBV5-1 and TRBJ1-1, with unresolved D. This CDR3 contains 16 residues. V gave up 4 bases and J gave up 4 bases, with 20 bases separating them. Germline V gene data show CDR1 as SGHRS and CDR2 as YFSETQ. For the CDR3, the DNA is TGCGCCAGCAGCCAACCTACAGAGGCTGTAGGCACTGAAGCTTTCTTT. It specifies CASSQPTEAVGTEAFF. Combining the CDR3 with reference TRBV5-1 and TRBJ1-1 gives the whole variable domain KAGVTQTPRYLIKTRGQQVTLSCSPISGHRSVSWYQQTPGQGLQFLFEYFSETQRNKGNFPGRFSGRQFSNSRSEMNVSTLELGDSALYLCASSQPTEAVGTEAFFGQGTRLTVV.

This clonotype was seen only a few times. The genes are TRBV27 and TRBJ1-2, with D maybe TRBD1 (5 bases). Germline loops: CDR1 MNHEY, CDR2 SMNVEV (reference sequence). Trimming removed 6 bases at V and 4 bases at J, with 9 bases between. The CDR3 totals 12 residues. CDR3 amino acids: CASSRDGYGYTF. DNA for the CDR3: TGTGCCAGCAGCCGGGACGGCTATGGCTACACCTTC.

The chain links TRBV10-3 to TRBJ1-6, with unresolved D. The CDR3 length is 14 residues. V was shortened by 10 bases and J by 10 bases, with 20 bases between the two germline ends. Per germline, CDR1 ENHRY and CDR2 SYGVKD. CDR3 region: CASTAGGNGSPLHF. The DNA for the CDR3 is TGTGCCAGCACAGCGGGCGGGAACGGCTCACCCCTCCACTTT.

V is TRBV11-2 and J is TRBJ2-7; D unclear. Germline V lookup: CDR1 SGHAT, CDR2 FQNNGV. V shed 1 base and J shed 0 bases, with 13 bases lying between them. This CDR3 contains 16 residues. The chain's CDR3 is CASSLVVGDSSYEQYF. In nucleotides, the CDR3 is TGTGCCAGCAGCTTAGTAGTCGGTGATAGCTCCTACGAGCAGTACTTC.

In its sample, this clonotype was seen once. The V and J genes are TRBV7-9 and TRBJ1-4, with no clear D. The germline V gene has CDR1 SEHNR and CDR2 FQNEAQ (reference sequence). Trimming shortened V by 4 bases and J by 3 bases, and 6 bases separated the two germline ends. This CDR3 has 13 amino acids. The CDR3 protein is CASSWQPNEKLFF. CDR3 coding DNA: TGTGCCAGCAGCTGGCAGCCTAATGAAAAACTGTTTTTT. Complete variable domain (other parts from reference TRBV7-9 and TRBJ1-4): DTGVSQNPRHKITKRGQNVTFRCDPISEHNRLYWYRQTLGQGPEFLTYFQNEAQLEKSRLLSDRFSAERPKGSFSTLEIQRTEQGDSAMYLCASSWQPNEKLFFGSGTQLSVL.

The table lists this clonotype with many counts. The V call is TRBV7-9, the J call TRBJ2-5, with D possibly being TRBD1 or TRBD2 (5 bases each). CDR1 SEHNR and CDR2 FQNEAQ come from the germline V gene (reference sequence). The CDR3 consists of 15 residues. The ends were cut back, 1 base at V and 7 bases at J, with 16 bases in the middle. CDR3 protein: CASSLVRGRKGTQYF. In DNA, the CDR3 is TGTGCCAGCAGCTTAGTGAGGGGAAGAAAAGGGACCCAGTACTTC.

This chain joins TRBV15 and TRBJ1-2; D is uncertain. Germline V gives CDR1 LNHNV, CDR2 YYDKDF (reference sequence). V lost 4 bases to trimming and J lost 8 bases, with 11 bases between them. The CDR3 runs to 12 residues. CDR3 DNA: TGTGCCACCAGCACCTTACTAGACGGCTACACCTTC. Its protein product is CATSTLLDGYTF.

About this clonotype: A much bigger clone sits one base away, suggesting this may be a read error. This chain joins TRBV4-1 and TRBJ1-1; D remains ambiguous. Germline assignment: CDR1 MGHRA and CDR2 YSYEKL. The CDR3 totals 14 residues. CDR3 sequence (DNA): TGCGTCAGCAGCCCCGGCGAAGAGAACACTGAAGCTTTCTTT. Amino acids: CVSSPGEENTEAFF.

The chain couples TRBV6-1 to TRBJ2-7; 9 bases are a match to TRBD1. The J segment lost 5 bases and the V segment lost 5 bases, leaving 7 bases of the junction unmatched. This CDR3 is built from 14 residues. From germline, CDR1 is MNHNS and CDR2 SASEGT. The CDR3 DNA reads TGTGCCAGCAGTCAGACCACAGGGGGCCACGAGCAGTACTTC. It yields the protein CASSQTTGGHEQYF.

This clonotype was seen more than once but under ten times. The chain couples TRBV7-9 to TRBJ2-7, with TRBD1 as a possible D gene (7 bases). There are 13 residues in the CDR3. Germline V lookup: CDR1 SEHNR, CDR2 FQNEAQ (reference sequence). V was shortened by 7 bases and J by 3 bases, with 13 bases between the two germline ends. The CDR3 region has the DNA TGTGCCAGCAACCTCCAGGGGGGCTACGAGCAGTACTTC. The encoded protein is CASNLQGGYEQYF.

This clonotype occurred a few times. The V call is TRBV10-2, the J call TRBJ1-6; the match to TRBD1 covers 7 bases. The J segment lost 10 bases and the V segment lost 3 bases, leaving 9 bases of the junction unmatched. The CDR3 is 15 residues long. Germline V gives CDR1 WSHSY, CDR2 SAAADI. CDR3 sequence reads: CASSEQGNWGSPLHF. CDR3 sequence (DNA): TGCGCCAGCAGTGAACAGGGGAATTGGGGATCACCCCTCCACTTT.

This clonotype was seen at least ten times. This sequence joins TRBV9 and TRBJ1-1; the match to TRBD1 covers 8 bases. After removal of 3 bases from V and 8 bases from J, the junction contained 3 bases not matched to a gene. CDR1 SGDLS and CDR2 YYNGEE come from the germline V gene. CDR3 length: 12 amino acids. CDR3 residues: CASSGHRGEAFF. CDR3 DNA sequence: TGTGCCAGCAGCGGCCACAGGGGGGAAGCTTTCTTT.

This chain connects TRBV29-1 to TRBJ1-1; TRBD1 aligns across 7 bases. V shed 7 bases and J 0 bases; nucleotides not matched to a gene: 8. Germline loops: CDR1 SQVTM, CDR2 ANQGSEA. The CDR3 runs to 14 residues. The CDR3 loop reads CSASNRGMNTEAFF. The CDR3, as DNA: TGCAGCGCCTCGAACAGGGGAATGAACACTGAAGCTTTCTTT.

The chain recombines TRBV6-4 with TRBJ2-1, with 13 nucleotides matching TRBD2. J was trimmed by 8 bases and V by 4 bases; bases with no gene match: 14. CDR1 and CDR2 (germline): MRHNA, SNTAGT. CDR3 length: 18 amino acids. The CDR3 sequence: CASSAYSLGTSGAYEQFF. The CDR3 region has the DNA TGTGCCAGCAGTGCCTACAGCCTGGGGACTAGCGGGGCCTATGAGCAGTTCTTC.

The chain employs TRBV5-6 and TRBJ1-1; D is unclear. CDR1 is SGHDT and CDR2 is YYEEEE in the germline V gene. This CDR3 comprises 14 residues. V was trimmed by 5 bases and J by 0 bases, leaving 11 bases between them. The CDR3, as DNA: TGTGCCAGCAGGTCGGGCTACATGAACACTGAAGCTTTCTTT. Its translation: CASRSGYMNTEAFF.

This clonotype came up many times. The J gene is TRBJ2-5, the V gene TRBV5-5; tentatively, D is TRBD2 (7 bases). Germline CDR1 is SGHKS and CDR2 is YYEKEE (reference sequence). The ends were cut back, 6 bases at V and 5 bases at J, with 20 bases in the middle. The length of the CDR3 is 15 residues. This chain's CDR3 is CASTRFGGRGETQYF. CDR3 bases: TGTGCCAGCACCAGATTTGGGGGGCGGGGGGAGACCCAGTACTTC.

This chain links TRBV2 with TRBJ1-6; 10 bases align to TRBD1. The CDR3 is 16 residues long. The ends lost 6 bases at V and 6 bases at J; junction bases unmatched: 8. The germline gives CDR1 SNHLY, CDR2 FYNNEI. CDR3 protein: CASREDRGGSNSPLHF. The CDR3 DNA reads as TGTGCCAGCAGGGAGGACAGGGGGGGAAGTAATTCACCCCTCCACTTT.

This chain joins TRBV12-3 or TRBV12-4 and TRBJ2-7, with D possibly matching TRBD2 (6 bases). CDR3 length: 12 residues. With 5 bases removed from V and 4 bases from J, the gap between germline ends came to 9 bases. The CDR3 sequence: CASSPGVYEQYF. As DNA, the CDR3 is TGTGCCAGCAGTCCGGGGGTTTACGAGCAGTACTTC.

As for this clonotype: With a much larger clone just one base away, this may be a read error. The chain joins TRBV9 to TRBJ2-1; 9 nucleotides agree with TRBD1. The CDR3 covers 17 residues. Germline-derived CDR1 and CDR2 are SGDLS and YYNGEE. The DNA for the CDR3 is TGTGCCTGCAGCGCGAATGACAGGGGGTACTTTCCCAATGAGCAGTTCTTC. Its translation: CACSANDRGYFPNEQFF.